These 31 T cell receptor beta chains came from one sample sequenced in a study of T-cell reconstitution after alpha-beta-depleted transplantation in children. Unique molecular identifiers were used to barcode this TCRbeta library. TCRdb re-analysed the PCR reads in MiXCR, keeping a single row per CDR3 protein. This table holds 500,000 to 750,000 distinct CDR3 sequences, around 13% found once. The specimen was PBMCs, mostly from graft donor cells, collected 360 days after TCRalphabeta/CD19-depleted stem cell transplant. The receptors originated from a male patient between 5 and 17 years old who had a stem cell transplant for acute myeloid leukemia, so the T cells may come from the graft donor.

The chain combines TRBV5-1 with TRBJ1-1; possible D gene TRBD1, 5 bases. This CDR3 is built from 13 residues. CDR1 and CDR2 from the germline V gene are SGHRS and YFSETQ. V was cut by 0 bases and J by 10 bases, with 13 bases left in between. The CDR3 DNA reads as TGCGCCAGCAGCTTGGCCAAGGGGCCAGGAGCTTTCTTT. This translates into CASSLAKGPGAFF.

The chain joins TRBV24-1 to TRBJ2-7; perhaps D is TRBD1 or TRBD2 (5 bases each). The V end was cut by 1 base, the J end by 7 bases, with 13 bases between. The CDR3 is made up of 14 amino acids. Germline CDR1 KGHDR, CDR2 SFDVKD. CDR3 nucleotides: TGTGCCACCAGTGATTTACCGGGACCTGCAGAGCAGTACTTC. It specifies CATSDLPGPAEQYF.

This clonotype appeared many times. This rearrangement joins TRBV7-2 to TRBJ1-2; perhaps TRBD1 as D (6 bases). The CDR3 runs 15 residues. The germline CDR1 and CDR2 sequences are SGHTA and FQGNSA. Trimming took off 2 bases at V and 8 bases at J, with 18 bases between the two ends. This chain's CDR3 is CASSLQQGVVRGYTF. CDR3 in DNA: TGTGCCAGCAGCTTACAACAGGGTGTAGTGAGGGGCTACACCTTC.

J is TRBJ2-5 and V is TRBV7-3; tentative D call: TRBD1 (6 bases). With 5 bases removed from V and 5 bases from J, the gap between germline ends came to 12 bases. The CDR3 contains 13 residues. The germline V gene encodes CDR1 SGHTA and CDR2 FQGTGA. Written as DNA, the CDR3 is TGTGCCAGCAGCCAGGGGACGTGGGAGACCCAGTACTTC. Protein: CASSQGTWETQYF.

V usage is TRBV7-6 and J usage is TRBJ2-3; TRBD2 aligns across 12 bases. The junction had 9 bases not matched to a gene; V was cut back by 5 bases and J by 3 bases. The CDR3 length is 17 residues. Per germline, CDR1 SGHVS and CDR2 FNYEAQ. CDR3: CASSPTSGGLRTDTQYF. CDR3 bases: TGTGCCAGCAGCCCGACTAGCGGGGGCCTAAGGACAGATACGCAGTATTTT.

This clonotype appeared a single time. CDR3 region: CASTRIESALGLAGNEQFF. The CDR3, as DNA: TGTGCCAGCACCCGTATCGAGAGCGCCTTGGGACTAGCGGGCAATGAGCAGTTCTTC. The rearrangement links TRBV27 to TRBJ2-1, with TRBD2 matching 12 bases. This CDR3 is built from 19 residues. From germline, CDR1 is MNHEY and CDR2 SMNVEV (reference sequence). The V gene end was trimmed by 7 bases and the J gene end by 6 bases; junction bases not matched to a gene: 19.

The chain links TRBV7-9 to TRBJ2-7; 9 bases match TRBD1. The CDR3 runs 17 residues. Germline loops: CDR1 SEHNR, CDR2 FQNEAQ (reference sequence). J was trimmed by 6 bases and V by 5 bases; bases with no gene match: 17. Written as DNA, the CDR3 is TGTGCCAGCAGCCCCCCCTGGACAGGGGAATTTAATGGCGAGCAGTACTTC. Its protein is CASSPPWTGEFNGEQYF.

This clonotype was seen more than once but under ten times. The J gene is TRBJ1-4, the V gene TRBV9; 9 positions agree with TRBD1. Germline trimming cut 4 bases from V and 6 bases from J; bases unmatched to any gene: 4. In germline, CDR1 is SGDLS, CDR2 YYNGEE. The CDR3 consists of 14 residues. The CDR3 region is CASSTGGADEKLFF. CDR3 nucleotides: TGTGCCAGCAGCACAGGGGGCGCGGATGAAAAACTGTTTTTT.

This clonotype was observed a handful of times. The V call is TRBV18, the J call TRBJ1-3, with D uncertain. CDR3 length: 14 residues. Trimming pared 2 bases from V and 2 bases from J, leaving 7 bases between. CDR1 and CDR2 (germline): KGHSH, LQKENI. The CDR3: CASSPSRPGNTIYF. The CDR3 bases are TGTGCCAGCTCACCATCCAGGCCTGGAAACACCATATATTTT. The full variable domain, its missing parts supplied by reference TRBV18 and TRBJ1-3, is NAGVMQNPRHLVRRRGQEARLRCSPMKGHSHVYWYRQLPEEGLKFMVYLQKENIIDESGMPKERFSAEFPKEGPSILRIQQVVRGDSAAYFCASSPSRPGNTIYFGEGSWLTVV.

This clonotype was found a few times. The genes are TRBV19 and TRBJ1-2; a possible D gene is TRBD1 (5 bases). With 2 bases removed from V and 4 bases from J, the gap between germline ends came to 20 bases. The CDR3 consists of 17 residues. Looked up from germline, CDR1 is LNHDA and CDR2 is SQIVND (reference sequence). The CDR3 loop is CASSISSNAGDRYGYTF. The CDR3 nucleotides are TGTGCCAGTAGTATATCTAGCAATGCGGGGGACCGCTATGGCTACACCTTC. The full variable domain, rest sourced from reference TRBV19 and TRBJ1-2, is DGGITQSPKYLFRKEGQNVTLSCEQNLNHDAMYWYRQDPGQGLRLIYYSQIVNDFQKGDIAEGYSVSREKKESFPLTVTSAQKNPTAFYLCASSISSNAGDRYGYTFGSGTRLTVV.

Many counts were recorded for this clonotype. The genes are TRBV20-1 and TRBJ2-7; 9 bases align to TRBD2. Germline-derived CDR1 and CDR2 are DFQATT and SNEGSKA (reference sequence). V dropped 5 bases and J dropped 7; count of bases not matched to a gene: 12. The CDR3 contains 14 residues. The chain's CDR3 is CSAPSTSGSLEQYF. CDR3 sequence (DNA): TGCAGTGCTCCTTCGACTAGCGGTTCCTTAGAGCAGTACTTC.

Written as DNA, the CDR3 is TGCAGCGTTGAAGCCCGAGGGCGGGGTACCTACGAGCAGTACTTC. Translated: CSVEARGRGTYEQYF. The J gene is TRBJ2-7, the V gene TRBV29-1; tentatively, D is TRBD2 (6 bases). Germline V gene lookup returns CDR1 SQVTM and CDR2 ANQGSEA. CDR3 length: 15 amino acids. V lost 1 base to trimming and J lost 2 bases, with 15 bases between them.

The CDR3 spells CSARGDRGLRRDEQYF. CDR3 bases: TGCAGTGCTAGAGGGGACAGGGGTCTTCGACGGGACGAGCAGTACTTC. The chain combines TRBV20-1 with TRBJ2-7; 10 bases align to TRBD1. Per the germline V gene, CDR1 is DFQATT and CDR2 is SNEGSKA (reference sequence). The length of the CDR3 is 16 residues. The ends lost 1 base at V and 5 bases at J; junction bases unmatched: 11.

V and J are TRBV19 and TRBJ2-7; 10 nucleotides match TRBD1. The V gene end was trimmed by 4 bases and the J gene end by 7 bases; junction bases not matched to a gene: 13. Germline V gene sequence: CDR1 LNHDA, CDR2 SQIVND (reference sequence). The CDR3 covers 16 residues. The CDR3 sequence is CASSKTGGVRNGEQYF. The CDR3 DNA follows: TGTGCCAGTAGTAAGACAGGGGGCGTGAGGAATGGAGAGCAGTACTTC.

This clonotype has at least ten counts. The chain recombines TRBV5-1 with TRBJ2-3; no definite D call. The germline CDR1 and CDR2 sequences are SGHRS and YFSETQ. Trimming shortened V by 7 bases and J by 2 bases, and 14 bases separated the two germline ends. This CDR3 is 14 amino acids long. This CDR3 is CASFSQVSTDTQYF. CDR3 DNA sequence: TGCGCCAGCTTCTCCCAAGTGTCCACAGATACGCAGTATTTT.

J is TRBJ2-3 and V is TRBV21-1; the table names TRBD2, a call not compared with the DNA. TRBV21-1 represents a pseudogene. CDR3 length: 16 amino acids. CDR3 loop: CASSKSYGRPADTQYF. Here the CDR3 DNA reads TGTGCCAGCAGCAAAAGTTACGGGAGACCCGCAGATACGCAGTATTTT.

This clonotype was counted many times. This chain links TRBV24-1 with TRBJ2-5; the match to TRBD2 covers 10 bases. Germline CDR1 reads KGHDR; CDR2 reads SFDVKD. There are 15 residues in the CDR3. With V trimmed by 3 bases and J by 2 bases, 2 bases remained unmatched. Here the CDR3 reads CATSDPLAGQETQYF. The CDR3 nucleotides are TGTGCCACCAGTGATCCACTAGCGGGGCAAGAGACCCAGTACTTC.

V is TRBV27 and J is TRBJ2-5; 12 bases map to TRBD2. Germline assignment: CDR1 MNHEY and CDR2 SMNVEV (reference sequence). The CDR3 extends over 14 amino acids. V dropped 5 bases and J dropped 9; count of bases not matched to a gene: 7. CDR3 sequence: CASSLGTSGRAQYF. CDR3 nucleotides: TGTGCCAGCAGTCTAGGGACTAGCGGGCGGGCCCAGTACTTC.

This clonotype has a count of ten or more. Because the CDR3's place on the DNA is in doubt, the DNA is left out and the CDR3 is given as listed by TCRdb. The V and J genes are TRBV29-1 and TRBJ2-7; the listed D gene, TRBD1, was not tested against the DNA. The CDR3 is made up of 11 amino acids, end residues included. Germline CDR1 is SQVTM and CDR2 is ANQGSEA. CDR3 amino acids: CSVGQGIGRYF.

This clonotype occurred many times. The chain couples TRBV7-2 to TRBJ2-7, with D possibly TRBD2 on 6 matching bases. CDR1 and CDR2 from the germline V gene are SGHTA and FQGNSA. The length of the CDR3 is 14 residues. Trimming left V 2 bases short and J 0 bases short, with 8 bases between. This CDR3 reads CASSLYGGSYEQYF. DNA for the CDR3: TGTGCCAGCAGCTTATACGGGGGCTCCTACGAGCAGTACTTC.

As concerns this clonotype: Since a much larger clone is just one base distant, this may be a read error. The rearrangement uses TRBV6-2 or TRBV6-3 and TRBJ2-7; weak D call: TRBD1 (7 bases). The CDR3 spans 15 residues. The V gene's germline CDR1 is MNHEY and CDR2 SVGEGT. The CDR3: CASKPQTGTPYERYF. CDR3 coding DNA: TGTGCCAGCAAGCCACAGACAGGGACTCCCTACGAGCGGTACTTC.

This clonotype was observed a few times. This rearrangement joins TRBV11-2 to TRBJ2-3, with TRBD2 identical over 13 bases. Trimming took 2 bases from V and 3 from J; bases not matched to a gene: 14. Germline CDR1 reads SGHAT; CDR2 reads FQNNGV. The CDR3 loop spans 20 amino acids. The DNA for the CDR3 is TGTGCCAGCAGCTTACGACTAGCGGGAGGACTCGGGGGGTCAACAGATACGCAGTATTTT. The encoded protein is CASSLRLAGGLGGSTDTQYF.

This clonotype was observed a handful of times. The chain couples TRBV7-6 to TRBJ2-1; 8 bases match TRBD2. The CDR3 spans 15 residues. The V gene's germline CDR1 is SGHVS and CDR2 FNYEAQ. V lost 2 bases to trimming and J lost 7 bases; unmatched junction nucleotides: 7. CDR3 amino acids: CASSLWSGSANEQFF. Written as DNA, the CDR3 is TGTGCCAGCAGCTTATGGAGCGGGAGCGCAAATGAGCAGTTCTTC.

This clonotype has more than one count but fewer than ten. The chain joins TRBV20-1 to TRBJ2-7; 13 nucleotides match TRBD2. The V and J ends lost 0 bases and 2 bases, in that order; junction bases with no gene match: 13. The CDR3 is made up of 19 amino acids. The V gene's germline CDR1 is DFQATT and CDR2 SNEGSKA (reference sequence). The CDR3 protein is CSARDISPLAGGPAYEQYF. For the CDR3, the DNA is TGCAGTGCTAGAGATATCTCCCCACTAGCGGGAGGGCCGGCCTACGAGCAGTACTTC.

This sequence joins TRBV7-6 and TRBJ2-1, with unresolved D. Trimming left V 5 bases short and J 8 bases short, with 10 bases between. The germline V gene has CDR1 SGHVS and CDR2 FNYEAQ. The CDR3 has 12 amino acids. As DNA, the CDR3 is TGTGCCAGCAGCGCCTTCTCAGATGAGCAGTTCTTC. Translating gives CASSAFSDEQFF.

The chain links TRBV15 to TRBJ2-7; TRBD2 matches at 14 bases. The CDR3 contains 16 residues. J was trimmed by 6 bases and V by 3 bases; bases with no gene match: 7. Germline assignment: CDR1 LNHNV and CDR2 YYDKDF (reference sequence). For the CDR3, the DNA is TGTGCCACCAGCAGTCTAGTGGGACTAGCGGGAGTCGAGCAGTACTTC. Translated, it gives CATSSLVGLAGVEQYF.

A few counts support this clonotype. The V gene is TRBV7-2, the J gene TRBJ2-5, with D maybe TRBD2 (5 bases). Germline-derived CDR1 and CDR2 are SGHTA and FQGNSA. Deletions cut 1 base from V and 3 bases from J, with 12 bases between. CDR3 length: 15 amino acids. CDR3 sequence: CASSLGTRTEETQYF. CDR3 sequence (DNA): TGTGCCAGCAGCTTAGGTACCAGGACTGAAGAGACCCAGTACTTC.

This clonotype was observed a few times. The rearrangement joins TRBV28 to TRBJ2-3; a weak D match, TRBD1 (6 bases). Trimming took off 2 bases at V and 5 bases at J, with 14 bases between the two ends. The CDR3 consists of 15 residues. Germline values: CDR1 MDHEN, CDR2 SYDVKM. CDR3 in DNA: TGTGCCAGCAGTTTACCTCCTTTAGGGGGAGATACGCAGTATTTT. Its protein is CASSLPPLGGDTQYF.

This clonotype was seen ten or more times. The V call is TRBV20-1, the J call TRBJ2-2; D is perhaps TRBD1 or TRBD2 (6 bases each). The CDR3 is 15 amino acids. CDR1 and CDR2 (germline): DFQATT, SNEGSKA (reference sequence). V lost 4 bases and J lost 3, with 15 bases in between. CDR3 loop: CSANRGEADTGELFF. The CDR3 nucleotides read TGCAGTGCTAATAGGGGGGAGGCGGACACCGGGGAGCTGTTTTTT.

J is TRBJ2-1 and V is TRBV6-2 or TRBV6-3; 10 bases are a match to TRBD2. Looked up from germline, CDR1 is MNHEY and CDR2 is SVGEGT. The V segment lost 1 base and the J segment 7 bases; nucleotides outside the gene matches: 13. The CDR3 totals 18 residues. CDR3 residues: CASSYFQRLAGERNEQFF. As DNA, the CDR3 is TGTGCCAGCAGTTACTTCCAGAGGCTAGCGGGAGAGAGGAATGAGCAGTTCTTC.

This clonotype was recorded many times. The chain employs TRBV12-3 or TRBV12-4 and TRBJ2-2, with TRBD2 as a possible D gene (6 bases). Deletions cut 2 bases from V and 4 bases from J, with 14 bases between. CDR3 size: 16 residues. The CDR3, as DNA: TGTGCCAGCAGTTTAAAAGCGGGTAGGAGCACCGGGGAGCTGTTTTTT. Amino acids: CASSLKAGRSTGELFF.